A single TCR beta chain is shown here with its context. These data belong to a study of naive and memory T cell subsets. Four subsets defined by CD45RA and CD27 were sorted after CD3, CD4, CD8 and live/dead staining. The V gene's germline CDR1 is SEHNR and CDR2 FQNEAQ (reference sequence). V dropped 2 bases and J dropped 3; count of bases not matched to a gene: 16. The CDR3 covers 19 residues. Both TRBC1 and TRBC2 were covered by a beta constant-region primer of two equimolar oligonucleotides. Nested alpha and beta constant-region primers with the SP2 primer drove four PCR rounds on ligated cDNA. TCRdb re-called the UMI-ligation and nested PCR reads with MiXCR, one entry per CDR3 protein. The sample lists 100,000 to 150,000 distinct CDR3 sequences, 36% seen once, with about 0.85% in the top ten.

This TCR came from a human donor in good health. V usage is TRBV7-9 and J usage is TRBJ2-5; 9 bases are shared with TRBD2. The material sequenced was central memory CD4+ T cells from blood. CDR3 region: CASSLYTSGFSVPKETQYF. The CDR3, as DNA: TGTGCCAGCAGCTTATATACTAGCGGGTTTTCAGTTCCAAAAGAGACCCAGTACTTC.